This T cell receptor (beta chain) was recorded in a study of OX40 agonist ivuxolimab in advanced cancers. Profiled with immunoSEQ multiplex PCR; TCRdb holds only in-frame clones, not every one. The sample records roughly 80,000 clones, approximately 80% being singletons. This clone was seen more than once but under ten times. The sample in question was CD4+ or CD8+ T cells sorted from blood, obtained in a trial of the OX40 agonist ivuxolimab. The source is an adult with an advanced solid tumor such as melanoma, head and neck, liver or kidney cancer.

The CDR3 DNA reads TGTGCCAGCAGTCCCAGGGCCCTCTACGAGCAGTACTTC. Its protein is CASSPRALYEQYF. The chain links TRBV11-2 to TRBJ2-7, with TRBD1 as a possible D gene (5 bases). Between the trimmed V and J ends, which lost 6 bases and 3 bases, there was a span of 12 bases. The CDR3 runs to 13 residues. Germline CDR1 is SGHAT and CDR2 is FQNNGV.